This is a list of T cell receptor beta chains from one sample in a study of PD-1 blockade in classical Hodgkin lymphoma. TCRdb's copy holds only in-frame clones and misses some; the assay was immunoSEQ multiplex PCR. The profile shows approximately 89,000 clones, approximately 88% of them singletons. The sequencing used peripheral blood mononuclear cells (PBMCs), collected at baseline. These receptors were collected from a human donor with classical Hodgkin lymphoma. The CDR3 runs from the conserved cysteine through the conserved F or W. D genes are given only for firm matches. A clone size is listed for some rows: how often the clone was seen (once, few, many), or a class if it is expanded.

CDR3 DNA	CDR3 protein	V gene	J gene	clone size	D gene
TGTGCCAGTAGTGAGTACGGGCCCGGGGGTAACATTCAGTACTTC	CASSEYGPGGNIQYF	TRBV19	TRBJ2-4	.	.
TGCGCCAGCAGCATCGGGACAAAAGAGACCCAGTACTTC	CASSIGTKETQYF	TRBV5-1	TRBJ2-5	once	.
TGTGCCAGCAGCTTAGGGTCAGGGGGAGCTAACTATGGCTACACCTTC	CASSLGSGGANYGYTF	TRBV13	TRBJ1-2	once	TRBD1
TGTGCCAGCAGCTTGGGAGGGATGGTAGAGACCCAGTACTTC	CASSLGGMVETQYF	TRBV5-8	TRBJ2-5	once	.
TGTGCCAGCAGCGTAGGGTCCAGGGCGGGGAACACCATATATTTT	CASSVGSRAGNTIYF	TRBV9	TRBJ1-3	.	.
TGTGCCTGGGGACGGACTAGCGGGAGTCGTGAGACCCAGTACTTC	CAWGRTSGSRETQYF	TRBV30	TRBJ2-5	.	TRBD2
TGTGCCAGCATCTCCCAGGGAGACACCATATATTTT	CASISQGDTIYF	TRBV28	TRBJ1-3	.	.
TGTGCCAGTAGTATTCTGGGGGCCGGGGAGCAGTACTTC	CASSILGAGEQYF	TRBV19	TRBJ2-7	once	.
TGTGCCAGCAGCTTCCCGGGGGCGTCTGGAAACACCATATATTTT	CASSFPGASGNTIYF	TRBV5-5	TRBJ1-3	.	.
TGTGCCATCAGTGAGTCGAATCTTGGCACCAGGGGCTACACCTTC	CAISESNLGTRGYTF	TRBV6-1	TRBJ1-2	.	.
TGTGCCAGCAGCCCAAGCCCGGGACCGGCAGGGGGGGCCAACGTCCTGACTTTC	CASSPSPGPAGGANVLTF	TRBV7-6	TRBJ2-6	.	.
TGTGCCTGGAGGAAGCCGGGGGGCGGAGAACCCCTCCACTTT	CAWRKPGGGEPLHF	TRBV30	TRBJ1-6	few	.
TGCGCCAGCAGCTCGGGGACTAGCGGGAGACTAGCCTTC	CASSSGTSGRLAF	TRBV5-1	TRBJ2-7	few	TRBD2
TGTGCCAGCAGCTTCCGGTCGGGACTAGACGGATTAGATACGCAGTATTTT	CASSFRSGLDGLDTQYF	TRBV5-6	TRBJ2-3	.	TRBD2
TGTGCCATCAGTGGTCAGGGGCTATACGAGCAGTACTTC	CAISGQGLYEQYF	TRBV10-3	TRBJ2-7	.	.
TGTGCCAGCGCGCGAGGGGCGAACACCGGGGAGCTGTTTTTT	CASARGANTGELFF	TRBV7-7	TRBJ2-2	once	.
TGCGCCAGCAGCTTGCAACTAGCGGGAAGCAACGAGCAGTACTTC	CASSLQLAGSNEQYF	TRBV5-1	TRBJ2-7	.	TRBD2
TGTGCCAGTACCCCCCGCCTAGTTATGACCGGGGAGCTGTTTTTT	CASTPRLVMTGELFF	TRBV19	TRBJ2-2	.	.
TGTGCCAGCAGCTTGGTCCCCCTCTCGGGTGAGCAGTACTTC	CASSLVPLSGEQYF	TRBV5-4	TRBJ2-7	.	.
TGTGCCACCGCGCCCGGGAGGGCGGCGGGAGTTGATACGCAGTATTTT	CATAPGRAAGVDTQYF	TRBV19	TRBJ2-3	once	TRBD2
TGTGCCTGGACCCCAGCTGTGCCCAATGAGCAGTTCTTC	CAWTPAVPNEQFF	TRBV30	TRBJ2-1	.	.
TGCGCCAGCACCTCGAGGGAGGCCTACACCGGGGAGCTGTTTTTT	CASTSREAYTGELFF	TRBV5-1	TRBJ2-2	.	.
TGTGCCAGCAGTGTAGGGAGCGAAACTAGCACAGATACGCAGTATTTT	CASSVGSETSTDTQYF	TRBV2	TRBJ2-3	.	.
TGTGCCAGCAGCTCCAGGGGTGGCTACACCTTC	CASSSRGGYTF	TRBV9	TRBJ1-2	few	.
TGTGCCATCAGTCAACCGGACAGTGGCTCCTACGAGCAGTACTTC	CAISQPDSGSYEQYF	TRBV10-3	TRBJ2-7	.	.
TGTGCCAGCAGCTCCCGGGACTCTCCCTACGAGCAGTACTTC	CASSSRDSPYEQYF	TRBV7-8	TRBJ2-7	.	.
TGTGCCAGCTCACCAGGGTCCAATCAGCCCCAGCATTTT	CASSPGSNQPQHF	TRBV18	TRBJ1-5	.	.
TGTGCCACCAGCAGAGGGGACAGGGGTAACTATGGCTACACCTTC	CATSRGDRGNYGYTF	TRBV15	TRBJ1-2	.	TRBD1
TGTGCCATCACGGGCGGAAACACCATATATTTT	CAITGGNTIYF	TRBV10-3	TRBJ1-3	.	.
TGTGCCAGCAGTGAAGTTAGGGGGGAGACCCAGTACTTC	CASSEVRGETQYF	TRBV6-1	TRBJ2-5	once	.
TGTGCCAGCAGCTTTTCCGGGACAGGGGGAAAACTGTTTTTT	CASSFSGTGGKLFF	TRBV7-8	TRBJ1-4	once	TRBD1
TGTGCCAGCAGCGTTCTAGCGGGAGGAGGCCACAATGAGCAGTTCTTC	CASSVLAGGGHNEQFF	TRBV7-2	TRBJ2-1	.	TRBD2
TGTGCCAGCAGTAACCTAGCGGGGGCGAACACCGGGGAGCTGTTTTTT	CASSNLAGANTGELFF	TRBV2	TRBJ2-2	.	TRBD2
TGTGCCAGCAGAACAGGGCGGAGCTCCTACAATGAGCAGTTCTTC	CASRTGRSSYNEQFF	TRBV6-5	TRBJ2-1	.	.
TGTGCCAGCACCTCCGGCAGGGAAGGGAACACTGAAGCTTTCTTT	CASTSGREGNTEAFF	TRBV7-8	TRBJ1-1	.	.
TGTGCCACGTCCGCTGGACTAGCGGGTGGTGAGCAGTTCTTC	CATSAGLAGGEQFF	TRBV2	TRBJ2-1	.	TRBD2
TGTGCCACCGCGGGGCAGGGTTCCACAGATACGCAGTATTTT	CATAGQGSTDTQYF	TRBV25-1	TRBJ2-3	.	.
TGCGCCAGCAGGGGACAGGGGACCTCCTACGAGCAGTACTTC	CASRGQGTSYEQYF	TRBV10-2	TRBJ2-7	.	TRBD1
TGTGCCAGCAGCCCTTATTTCTCGCGGGAGGGCACAGATACGCAGTATTTT	CASSPYFSREGTDTQYF	TRBV5-4	TRBJ2-3	.	TRBD2
TGTGCCAGCAGCCCTACAGGGTACAATGAGCAGTTCTTC	CASSPTGYNEQFF	TRBV11-3	TRBJ2-1	.	.
TGTGCCAGCAGCCAAGAGCAGACTAGCGGCTACAATGAGCAGTTCTTC	CASSQEQTSGYNEQFF	TRBV4-2	TRBJ2-1	few	TRBD2
TGTGCCAGCAGTTGGCGGGGTTCAGATACGCAGTATTTT	CASSWRGSDTQYF	TRBV27	TRBJ2-3	.	.